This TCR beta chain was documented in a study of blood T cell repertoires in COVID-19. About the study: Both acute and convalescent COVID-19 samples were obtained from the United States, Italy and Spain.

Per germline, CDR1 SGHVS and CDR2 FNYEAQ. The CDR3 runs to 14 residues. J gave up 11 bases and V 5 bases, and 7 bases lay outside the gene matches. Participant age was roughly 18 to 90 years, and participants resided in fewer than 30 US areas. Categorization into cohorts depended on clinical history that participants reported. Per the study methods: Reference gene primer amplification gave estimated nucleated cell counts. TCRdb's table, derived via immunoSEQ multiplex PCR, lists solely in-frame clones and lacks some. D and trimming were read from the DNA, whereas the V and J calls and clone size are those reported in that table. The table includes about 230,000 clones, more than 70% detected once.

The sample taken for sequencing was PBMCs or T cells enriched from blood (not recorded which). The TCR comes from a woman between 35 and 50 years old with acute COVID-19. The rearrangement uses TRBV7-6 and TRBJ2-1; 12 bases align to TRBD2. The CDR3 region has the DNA TGTGCCAGCAGCGCCTCTACTAGCGGGAGGCAGCAGTTCTTC. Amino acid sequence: CASSASTSGRQQFF.